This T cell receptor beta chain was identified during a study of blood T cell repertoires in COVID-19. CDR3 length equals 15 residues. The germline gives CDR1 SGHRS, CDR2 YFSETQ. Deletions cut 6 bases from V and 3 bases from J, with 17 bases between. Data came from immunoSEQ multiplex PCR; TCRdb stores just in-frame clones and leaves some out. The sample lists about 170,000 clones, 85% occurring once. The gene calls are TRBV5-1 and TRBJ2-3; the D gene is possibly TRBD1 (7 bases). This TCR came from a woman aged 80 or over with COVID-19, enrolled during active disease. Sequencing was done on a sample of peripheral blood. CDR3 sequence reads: CASTKSGDSTDTQYF. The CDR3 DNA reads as TGCGCCAGCACCAAGTCGGGGGACAGTACAGATACGCAGTATTTT.